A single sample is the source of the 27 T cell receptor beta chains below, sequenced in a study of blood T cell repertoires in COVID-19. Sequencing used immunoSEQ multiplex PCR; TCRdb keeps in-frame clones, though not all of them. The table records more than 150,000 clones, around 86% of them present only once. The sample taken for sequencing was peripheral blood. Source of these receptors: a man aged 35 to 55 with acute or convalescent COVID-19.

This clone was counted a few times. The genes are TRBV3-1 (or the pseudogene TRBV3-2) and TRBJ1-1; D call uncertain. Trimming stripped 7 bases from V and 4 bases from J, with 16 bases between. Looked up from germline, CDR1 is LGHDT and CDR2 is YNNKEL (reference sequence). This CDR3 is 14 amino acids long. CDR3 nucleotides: TGTGCCAGCACCTATCGGGAGAGGGCCACTGAAGCTTTCTTT. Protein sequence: CASTYRERATEAFF.

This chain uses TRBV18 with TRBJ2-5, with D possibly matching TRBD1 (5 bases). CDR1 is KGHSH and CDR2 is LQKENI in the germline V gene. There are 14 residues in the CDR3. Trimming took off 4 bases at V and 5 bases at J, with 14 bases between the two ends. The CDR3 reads CASSLVRASETQYF. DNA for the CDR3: TGTGCCAGCTCACTCGTCAGGGCTTCGGAGACCCAGTACTTC. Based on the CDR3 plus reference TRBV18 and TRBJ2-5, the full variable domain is NAGVMQNPRHLVRRRGQEARLRCSPMKGHSHVYWYRQLPEEGLKFMVYLQKENIIDESGMPKERFSAEFPKEGPSILRIQQVVRGDSAAYFCASSLVRASETQYFGPGTRLLVL.

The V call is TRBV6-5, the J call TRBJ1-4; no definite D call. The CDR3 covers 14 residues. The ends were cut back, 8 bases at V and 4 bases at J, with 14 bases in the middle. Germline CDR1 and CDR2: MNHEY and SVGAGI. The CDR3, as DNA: TGTGCCAGCGCGTCCGGGGTTAGTAATGAAAAACTGTTTTTT. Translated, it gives CASASGVSNEKLFF.

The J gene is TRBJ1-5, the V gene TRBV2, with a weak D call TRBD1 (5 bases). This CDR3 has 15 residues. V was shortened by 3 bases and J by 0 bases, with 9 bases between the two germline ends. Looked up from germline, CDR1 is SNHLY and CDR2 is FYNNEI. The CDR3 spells CASSEGGASNQPQHF. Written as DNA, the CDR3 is TGTGCCAGCAGTGAGGGAGGGGCTAGCAATCAGCCCCAGCATTTT.

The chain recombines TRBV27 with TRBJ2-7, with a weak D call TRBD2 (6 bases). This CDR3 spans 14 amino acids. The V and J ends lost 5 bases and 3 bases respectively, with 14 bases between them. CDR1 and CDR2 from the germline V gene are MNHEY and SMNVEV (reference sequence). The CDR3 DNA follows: TGTGCCAGCAGTCCCTACCCGGAGGGCTACGAGCAGTACTTC. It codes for CASSPYPEGYEQYF.

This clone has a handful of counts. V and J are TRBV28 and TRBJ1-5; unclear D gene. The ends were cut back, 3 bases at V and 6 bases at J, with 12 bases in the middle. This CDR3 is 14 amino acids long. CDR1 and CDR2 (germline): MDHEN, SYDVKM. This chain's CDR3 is CASSFGELSQPQHF. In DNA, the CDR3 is TGTGCCAGCAGTTTTGGGGAGCTGAGTCAGCCCCAGCATTTT. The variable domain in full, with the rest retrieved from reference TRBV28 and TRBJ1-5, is DVKVTQSSRYLVKRTGEKVFLECVQDMDHENMFWYRQDPGLGLRLIYFSYDVKMKEKGDIPEGYSVSREKKERFSLILESASTNQTSMYLCASSFGELSQPQHFGDGTRLSIL.

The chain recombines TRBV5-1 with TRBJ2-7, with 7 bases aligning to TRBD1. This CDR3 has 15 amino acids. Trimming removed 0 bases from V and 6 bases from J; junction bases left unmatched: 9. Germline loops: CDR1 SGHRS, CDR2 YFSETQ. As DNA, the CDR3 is TGCGCCAGCAGCTTGGTTCCGGGACAGAGGGTCGAGCAGTACTTC. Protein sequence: CASSLVPGQRVEQYF.

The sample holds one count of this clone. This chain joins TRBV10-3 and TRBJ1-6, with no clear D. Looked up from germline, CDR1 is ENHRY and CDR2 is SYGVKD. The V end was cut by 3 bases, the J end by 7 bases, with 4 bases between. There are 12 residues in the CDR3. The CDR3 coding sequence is TGTGCCATCAGTGACAGGAATTCACCCCTCCACTTT. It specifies CAISDRNSPLHF.

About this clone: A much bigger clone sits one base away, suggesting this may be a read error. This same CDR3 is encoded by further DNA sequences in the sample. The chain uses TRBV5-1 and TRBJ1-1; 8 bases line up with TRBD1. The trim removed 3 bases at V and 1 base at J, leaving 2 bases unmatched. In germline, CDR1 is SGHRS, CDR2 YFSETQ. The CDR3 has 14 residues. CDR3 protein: CASSYDRGNTEAFF. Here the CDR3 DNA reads TGCGCCAGCAGCTACGACAGGGGGAACACTGAAGCTTTCTTT.

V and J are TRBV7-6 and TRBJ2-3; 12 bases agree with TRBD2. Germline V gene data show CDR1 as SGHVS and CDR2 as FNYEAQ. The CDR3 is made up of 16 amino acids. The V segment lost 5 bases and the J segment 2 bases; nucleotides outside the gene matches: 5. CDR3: CASSPGLAGLTDTQYF. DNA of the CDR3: TGTGCCAGCAGCCCCGGACTAGCGGGGCTCACAGATACGCAGTATTTT.

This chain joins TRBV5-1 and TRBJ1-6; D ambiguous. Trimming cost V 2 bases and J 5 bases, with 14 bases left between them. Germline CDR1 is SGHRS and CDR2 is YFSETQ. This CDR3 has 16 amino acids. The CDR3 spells CASSLNPLRDNSPLHF. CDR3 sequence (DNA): TGCGCCAGCAGCTTAAATCCGCTGAGGGATAATTCACCCCTCCACTTT.

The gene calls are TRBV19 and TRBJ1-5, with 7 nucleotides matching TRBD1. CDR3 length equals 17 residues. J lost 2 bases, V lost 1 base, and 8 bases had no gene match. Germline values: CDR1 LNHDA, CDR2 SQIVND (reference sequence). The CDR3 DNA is TGTGCCAGTAGTATAGGATCCGGGCAGGGGGGCAATCAGCCCCAGCATTTT. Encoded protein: CASSIGSGQGGNQPQHF.

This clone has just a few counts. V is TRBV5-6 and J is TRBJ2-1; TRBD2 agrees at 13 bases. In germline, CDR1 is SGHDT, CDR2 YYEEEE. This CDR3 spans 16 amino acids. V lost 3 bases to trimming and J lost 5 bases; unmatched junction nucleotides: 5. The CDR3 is CASSSPGLAGDNEQFF. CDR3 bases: TGTGCCAGCAGCTCCCCCGGACTAGCGGGGGACAATGAGCAGTTCTTC.

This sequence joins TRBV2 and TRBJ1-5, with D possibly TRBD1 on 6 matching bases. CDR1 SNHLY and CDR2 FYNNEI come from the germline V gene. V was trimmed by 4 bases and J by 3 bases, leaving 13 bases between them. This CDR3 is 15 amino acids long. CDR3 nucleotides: TGTGCCAGCAGTGTATCAGGGGTCTACAATCAGCCCCAGCATTTT. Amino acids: CASSVSGVYNQPQHF.

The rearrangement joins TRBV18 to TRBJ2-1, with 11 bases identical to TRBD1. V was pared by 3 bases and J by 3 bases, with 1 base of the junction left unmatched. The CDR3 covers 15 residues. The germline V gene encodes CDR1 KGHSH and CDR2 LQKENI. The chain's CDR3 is CASSPGTGGYNEQFF. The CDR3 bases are TGTGCCAGCTCACCCGGGACAGGGGGCTACAATGAGCAGTTCTTC.

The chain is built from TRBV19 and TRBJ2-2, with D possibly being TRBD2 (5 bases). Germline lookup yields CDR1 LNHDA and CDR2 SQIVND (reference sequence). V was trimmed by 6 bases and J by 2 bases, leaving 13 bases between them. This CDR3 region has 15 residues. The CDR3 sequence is CASRSWTLNTGELFF. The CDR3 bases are TGTGCCAGTAGGTCTTGGACTCTCAACACCGGGGAGCTGTTTTTT. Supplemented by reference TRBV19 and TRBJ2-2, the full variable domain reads DGGITQSPKYLFRKEGQNVTLSCEQNLNHDAMYWYRQDPGQGLRLIYYSQIVNDFQKGDIAEGYSVSREKKESFPLTVTSAQKNPTAFYLCASRSWTLNTGELFFGEGSRLTVL.

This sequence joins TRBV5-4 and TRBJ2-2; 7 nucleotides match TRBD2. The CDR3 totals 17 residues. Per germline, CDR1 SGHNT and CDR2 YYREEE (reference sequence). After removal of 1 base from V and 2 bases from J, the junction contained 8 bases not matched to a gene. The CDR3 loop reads CASSLSGAGINTGELFF. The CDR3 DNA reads TGTGCCAGCAGCTTGTCGGGAGCGGGGATAAACACCGGGGAGCTGTTTTTT.

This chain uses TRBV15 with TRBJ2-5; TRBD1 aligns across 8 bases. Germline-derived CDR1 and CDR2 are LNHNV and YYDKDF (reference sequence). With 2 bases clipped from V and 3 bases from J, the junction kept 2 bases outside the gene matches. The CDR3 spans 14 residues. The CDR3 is CATSRQGAEETQYF. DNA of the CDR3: TGTGCCACCAGCAGACAGGGGGCGGAAGAGACCCAGTACTTC.

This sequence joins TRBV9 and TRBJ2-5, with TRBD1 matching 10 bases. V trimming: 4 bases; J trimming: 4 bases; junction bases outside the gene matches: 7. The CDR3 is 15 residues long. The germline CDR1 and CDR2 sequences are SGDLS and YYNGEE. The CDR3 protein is CASSPMTGGGETQYF. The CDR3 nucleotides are TGTGCCAGCAGCCCCATGACAGGGGGCGGAGAGACCCAGTACTTC.

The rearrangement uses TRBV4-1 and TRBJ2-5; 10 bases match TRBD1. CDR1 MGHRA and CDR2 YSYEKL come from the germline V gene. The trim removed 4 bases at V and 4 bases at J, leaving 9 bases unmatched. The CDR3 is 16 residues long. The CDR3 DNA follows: TGCGCCAGCAGCCCCCAAGGGGACAGGGGATCAGAGACCCAGTACTTC. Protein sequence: CASSPQGDRGSETQYF.

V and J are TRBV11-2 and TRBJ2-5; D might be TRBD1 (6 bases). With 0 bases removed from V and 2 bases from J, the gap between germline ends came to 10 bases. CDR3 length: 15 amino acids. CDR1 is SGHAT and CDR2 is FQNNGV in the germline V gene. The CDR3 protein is CASSLDRGGQETQYF. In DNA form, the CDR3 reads TGTGCCAGCAGCTTAGACCGAGGGGGACAAGAGACCCAGTACTTC.

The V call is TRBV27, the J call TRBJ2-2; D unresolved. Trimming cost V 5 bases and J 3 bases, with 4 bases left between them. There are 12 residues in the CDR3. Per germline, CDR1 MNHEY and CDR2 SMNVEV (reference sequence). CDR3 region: CASSLYTGELFF. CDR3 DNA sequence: TGTGCCAGCAGTCTCTACACCGGGGAGCTGTTTTTT.

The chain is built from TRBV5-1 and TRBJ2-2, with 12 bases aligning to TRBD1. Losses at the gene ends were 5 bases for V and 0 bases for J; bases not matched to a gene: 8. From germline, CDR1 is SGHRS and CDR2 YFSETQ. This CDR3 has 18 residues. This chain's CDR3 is CASRGGTGGAANTGELFF. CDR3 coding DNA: TGCGCCAGCAGGGGCGGGACAGGGGGCGCCGCGAACACCGGGGAGCTGTTTTTT.

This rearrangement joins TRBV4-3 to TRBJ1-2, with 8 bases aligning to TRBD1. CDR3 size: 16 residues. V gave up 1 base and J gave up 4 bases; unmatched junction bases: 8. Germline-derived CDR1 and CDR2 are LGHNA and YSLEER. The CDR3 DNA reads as TGCGCCAGCAGCCAAGCCAATCAGGGGGCAGGCTATGGCTACACCTTC. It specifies CASSQANQGAGYGYTF.

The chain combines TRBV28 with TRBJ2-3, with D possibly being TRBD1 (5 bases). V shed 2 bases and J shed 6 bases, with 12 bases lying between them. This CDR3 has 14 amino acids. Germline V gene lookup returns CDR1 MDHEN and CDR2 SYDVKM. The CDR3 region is CASSLQGRGDTQYF. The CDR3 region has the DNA TGTGCCAGCAGTTTACAGGGTCGAGGCGATACGCAGTATTTT. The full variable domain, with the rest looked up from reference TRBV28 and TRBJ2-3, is DVKVTQSSRYLVKRTGEKVFLECVQDMDHENMFWYRQDPGLGLRLIYFSYDVKMKEKGDIPEGYSVSREKKERFSLILESASTNQTSMYLCASSLQGRGDTQYFGPGTRLTVL.

CDR3 amino acids: CASSQDHPTNYGYTF. The DNA of the CDR3 is TGCGCCAGCAGCCAAGACCATCCTACGAACTATGGCTACACCTTC. The chain recombines TRBV4-1 with TRBJ1-2, with no clear D. This CDR3 is built from 15 residues. Germline loops: CDR1 MGHRA, CDR2 YSYEKL. Between the trimmed V and J ends, which lost 0 bases and 2 bases, there was a span of 10 bases.

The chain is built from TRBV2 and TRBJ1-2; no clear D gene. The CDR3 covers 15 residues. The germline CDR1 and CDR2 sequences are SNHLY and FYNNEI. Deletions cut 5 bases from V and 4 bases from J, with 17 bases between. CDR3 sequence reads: CASSSGTPTPYGYTF. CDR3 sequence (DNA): TGTGCCAGCAGTTCAGGAACACCGACCCCCTATGGCTACACCTTC.